The source of this T cell receptor (beta chain) is a study of neurological immune-mediated disorders. V was cut by 1 base and J by 2 bases, with 15 bases left in between. The CDR3 runs to 16 residues. In germline, CDR1 is LGHNA, CDR2 YSLEER. Ten or more counts support this clonotype. Synthesis of cDNA used 5'RACE (with 10-nucleotide random UMIs). TCRdb ran MiXCR on the 5' RACE reads and lists one entry per CDR3 protein. Of about 39,000 distinct CDR3 sequences listed, approximately 7.2% are singletons. The sorted libraries took roughly 990,000 CD4+ or CD8+ T cells. Sequencing was performed on CD4+ T cells from blood. V and J are TRBV4-3 and TRBJ2-7; TRBD2 is a possible D gene (6 bases). This TCR was sampled from a man over 45 in good health. CDR3 DNA sequence: TGCGCCAGCAGCCAAGGGGGAGGACCGGGGACCTACGAGCAGTACTTC. The encoded protein is CASSQGGGPGTYEQYF.